This T cell receptor beta chain is from a study of T cell responses to AZD1222 COVID-19 vaccine. Findings of the study overall: Compared with day 0, the breadth and depth of the Spike-specific TCR repertoire rose significantly after two doses of AZD1222. Baseline serology detected seropositivity in only 5 to 7 AZD1222 recipients. Across the whole spike, CD4 TCRs peaked at regions 160-218 and 743-854. There were repertoire samples only from the period after the peak T cell response.

Here immunoSEQ multiplex PCR was the method, and the copy in TCRdb shows in-frame clones only, minus some. This table holds under 200,000 clones, roughly 92% found once. A word on this clone: What it binds is not known.

The germline gives CDR1 ENHRY, CDR2 SYGVKD. CDR3 size: 17 residues. Trimming at V came to 1 base and at J to 9 bases, leaving 8 bases not matched to a gene. The sequence was obtained from an adult in good health. This sample comprised peripheral blood, obtained on day 0 of AZD1222 vaccination. The chain employs TRBV10-3 and TRBJ2-1; 14 bases agree with TRBD2. This CDR3 reads CAISEYPGLAGVGEQFF. CDR3 in DNA: TGTGCCATCAGTGAGTACCCGGGACTAGCGGGAGTAGGTGAGCAGTTCTTC.